The present TCR beta chain was sequenced within a study of cytomegalovirus exposure and HLA in healthy donors. Turning to this clone: Its antigen is still unknown.

PCR amplification relied on 60 Vbeta primers (plus 13 Jbeta primers). Measured with immunoSEQ multiplex PCR; TCRdb has only the in-frame clones, and not every one. The profile shows approximately 53,000 clones, roughly 81% of them singletons. Study results and limitations: The CMV antigen specificity of three CMV-associated chains was confirmed through in vitro analysis. TCR beta V segments were, for the most part, productive about 87% or about 30% of the time in an earlier analysis.

Germline CDR1 reads LNHDA; CDR2 reads SQIVND (reference sequence). The CDR3 has 15 amino acids. V shed 1 base and J 7 bases; nucleotides not matched to a gene: 5. This TCR came from a woman in her thirties or forties in good health and CMV-seropositive. This chain uses TRBV19 with TRBJ1-5; TRBD1 matches 9 bases. The sample was PBMCs. CDR3 DNA sequence: TGTGCCAGTAGTATAGGAGGGACAGGGAGACAGCCCCAGCATTTT. Translation: CASSIGGTGRQPQHF.